This TCR beta chain was sequenced in a study of T-cell memory formation after mild COVID-19 listed by TCRdb under 2021. Concerning the study at large: TCR sequence clusters from the two donors were largely donor specific. In two donors, T-cell clones that expanded and contracted after mild COVID-19 were followed by sequencing TCRalpha and TCRbeta repertoires longitudinally. Two young, previously healthy adult volunteers made up the cohort, one male and one female. Results the study describes overall, beyond this receptor: Some responding clones were detected in pre-infection memory, suggesting pre-existing cross-reactive memory T cells joined the SARS-CoV-2 response. Only a couple of mild cases were covered by the study, and larger cohorts that include severe cases with pre-infection samples were considered necessary. Contracting CD4+ clones turned up mainly in the CM and EM memory subsets, whereas EMRA was where CD8+ clones were enriched. From day 15 to 85, contracting clones showed balanced CD4/CD8 phenotypes, whereas a second wave of clones that expanded from day 15 to 37 leaned towards CD4+. Whether the second-wave clones peaking on day 37 were SARS-CoV-2 specific was not confirmed.

For CDR1 and CDR2, the germline V gene (reference sequence) lists DFQATT and SNEGSKA. From cysteine to phenylalanine, the CDR3 is 13 amino acids long. Left in the record is the CDR3 DNA by itself, 39 bases read in frame from the first base. Trimming removed 3 bases from V and 2 bases from J, leaving 9 bases between the germline ends. Instrument on record: Illumina NovaSeq 6000. cDNA libraries for TCRalpha and TCRbeta were prepared by 5'RACE using constant-segment primers, with sample barcodes and unique molecular identifiers added. Trizol reagent was used to extract RNA from every sample. Library amplification was performed in two PCR steps, and a second sample barcode and Illumina TruSeq adapters were introduced in the second step. Libraries were sequenced on an Illumina NovaSeq with 2 x 150 bp paired-end reads. The study's own analysis went as follows. Demultiplexing of reads and collapsing into UMI-guided consensus sequences were performed with migec v1.2.7. Using mixcr v2.1.11, UMI consensuses were aligned to TRA and TRB V and J templates and then assembled into clonotypes. Expanded or contracted clonotypes were those called significant by both edgeR and NoisET, with noise models trained on biological replicates. For edgeR calls, the thresholds were a false discovery rate-adjusted p below 0.01 and a log2 fold-change of 1. As an exploratory analysis of dynamics, max-normalized trajectories of the 1000 most abundant clonotypes were examined by PCA with hierarchical clustering. Separately sequenced CD4+ and CD8+ repertoires were used to assign the CD4 or CD8 phenotype of responding clones. Through fastp at Q25 and MiXCR, TCRdb rebuilt clones from the public reads, retaining in-frame beta chains. Here each entry gathers all rows of one CDR3 protein and keeps the most common genes and DNA. For this entry, the V and J calls and clone size follow TCRdb and not the study's own pipeline. Counted in this sample were about 360,000 distinct CDR3 sequences; approximately 15% of them appeared once. The top ten clonotypes cover 20% to 25% of the sample.

Ficoll-Paque density gradient centrifugation was used to isolate PBMCs. This clonotype was seen only a few times. Its antigen remains undetermined. It has no much larger one-base neighbor in the sample; base qualities were not kept. This chain is built from TRBV20-1 and TRBJ2-3, with the D gene uncertain. This sequence was found in a man younger than 35 who had mild COVID-19 (a few samples of this study predate the infection). The sample titles of this study are shuffled in the database, so cell type and time point are left out; the donor was told from shared clones. The sequenced sample consisted of PBMCs or a T cell subset sorted from them (not recorded which). For the CDR3, the sequence is CSARATDTDTQYF. The bases are TGCAGTGCTAGGGCTACTGACACAGATACGCAGTATTTT.